This T cell receptor beta chain was recorded in a study of metastatic and nonmetastatic thyroid tumors. Background on the study: Where malignant and benign thyroid patients were concerned, repertoires were compared across blood and tumor or nodule tissue.

This clone is termed medium-sized. As yet, its antigen is unknown. The study, taken as a whole, reports: Reports indicated that malignant thyroid tumors showed significantly higher TCR beta diversity than benign nodules did, in blood and tumor.

Trimming removed 3 bases at V and 7 bases at J, with 13 bases between. Germline CDR1 and CDR2: SGHKS and YYEKEE (reference sequence). The CDR3 sequence is 14 residues long. The authors' processing: For papillary thyroid cancer, a distant-metastasis classifier was constructed from CDR3 differences observed across clinicopathological groups. TCRdb reprocessed the PCR reads via MiXCR. TCRdb, not the original authors, processed these V and J calls. The sample lists some 19,000 clones, 34% seen once, with about 15% in the top ten. Prior to thyroid surgery, none of the patients had received any treatment. This sequence joins TRBV5-5 and TRBJ1-4, with D unclear. Sequencing was done on a sample of tumor tissue. The TCR sequence derives from a female donor with papillary thyroid cancer or a benign thyroid nodule (not recorded which). Some clones in this sample may be carry-over from other donors' samples. CDR3 bases: TGTGCCAGCAGCTCCGGCTCCGTAGGTGAAAAACTGTTTTTT. Translation gives CASSSGSVGEKLFF.